This TCR beta chain was sequenced during a study of blood T cells in healthy people across ages. Study-level findings and limits: Lack of knowledge of donor CMV status possibly confounded expanded clonotype changes.

Primers used in a second PCR of about 7 to 12 cycles were a sample-barcoded 5' primer and a J-beta primer mix. Each cDNA molecule received a tag from a template-switch adaptor that had 12 random nucleotides. TCRdb analysed the 5' RACE reads with MiXCR anew, one entry per CDR3 protein. The sample includes 550,000 to 600,000 distinct CDR3 sequences, more than 45% of them seen just once. This clonotype was seen only a few times. Its antigen is unknown. V lost 5 bases, J lost 6 bases, and 25 bases lay in between. Looked up from germline, CDR1 is SEHNR and CDR2 is FQNEAQ (reference sequence). This CDR3 is built from 17 residues. PBMCs were isolated at a quantity of at least 7 million per sample.

This clonotype originated in a man older than 75 in good health. The V call is TRBV7-9, the J call TRBJ1-2; the D gene is possibly TRBD1 (6 bases). Sequenced material: blood. CDR3 loop: CASSLNSEQGRRDGYTF. CDR3 bases: TGTGCCAGCAGCCTAAACTCGGAACAGGGCAGGCGAGATGGCTACACCTTC.